The 12 T cell receptor beta chains presented below share a single source sample, sequenced in a study of blood T cell repertoires in COVID-19. Profiled with immunoSEQ multiplex PCR; TCRdb holds only in-frame clones, not every one. The sample gives over 400,000 clones, roughly 88% of which show up once; roughly 1.4% is in the top ten. Specimen: peripheral blood. These receptors came from a woman younger than 45 with active or convalescent COVID-19.

The chain uses TRBV29-1 and TRBJ1-2; 7 bases are a match to TRBD1. The V gene's germline CDR1 is SQVTM and CDR2 ANQGSEA. This CDR3 comprises 13 residues. J lost 2 bases, V lost 4 bases, and 4 bases had no gene match. CDR3 loop: CSVVFRGNYGYTF. CDR3 DNA: TGCAGCGTTGTTTTCAGGGGGAACTATGGCTACACCTTC.

The J gene is TRBJ2-1, the V gene TRBV5-8; 10 positions match TRBD2. With 2 bases clipped from V and 5 bases from J, the junction kept 13 bases outside the gene matches. The germline V gene has CDR1 SGHTS and CDR2 YDEGEE. The CDR3 has 18 amino acids. The CDR3 reads CASSFKSGRALGHNEQFF. The CDR3 DNA reads TGTGCCAGCAGCTTTAAGAGCGGGAGGGCCCTCGGCCACAATGAGCAGTTCTTC.

CDR3 region: CASSGPGQPEGNYGYTF. The CDR3 bases are TGTGCCAGTAGTGGGCCGGGACAGCCCGAGGGGAACTATGGCTACACCTTC. The chain employs TRBV19 and TRBJ1-2; the match to TRBD1 covers 7 bases. Trimming took 5 bases from V and 2 from J; bases not matched to a gene: 14. In germline, CDR1 is LNHDA, CDR2 SQIVND (reference sequence). The CDR3 consists of 17 residues.

Only a few counts were recorded for this clone. This rearrangement joins TRBV10-3 to TRBJ2-2; D gene uncertain. V was pared by 0 bases and J by 5 bases, with 4 bases between. The CDR3 extends over 13 amino acids. From germline, CDR1 is ENHRY and CDR2 SYGVKD. The CDR3 DNA reads TGTGCCATCAGTGAGTCCTCGACCGGGGAGCTGTTTTTT. This translates into CAISESSTGELFF.

The genes are TRBV5-1 and TRBJ1-2; tentative D call: TRBD1 (6 bases). The CDR3 runs to 13 residues. Deletions cut 4 bases from V and 3 bases from J, with 10 bases between. Germline V lookup: CDR1 SGHRS, CDR2 YFSETQ. CDR3 sequence: CASSKGVDYGYTF. The CDR3 nucleotides read TGCGCCAGCAGCAAGGGGGTAGACTATGGCTACACCTTC.

This rearrangement joins TRBV7-9 to TRBJ1-2, with 10 bases aligning to TRBD1. Looked up from germline, CDR1 is SEHNR and CDR2 is FQNEAQ (reference sequence). This CDR3 region has 16 residues. The trim removed 5 bases at V and 2 bases at J, leaving 8 bases unmatched. CDR3 amino acids: CASSTSGTGENYGYTF. For the CDR3, the DNA is TGTGCCAGCAGCACCTCCGGGACAGGGGAAAACTATGGCTACACCTTC.

The CDR3 region has the DNA TGTGCCAGCTCAGTAAACAGGGGGTCCACTGAAGCTTTCTTT. As protein: CASSVNRGSTEAFF. This rearrangement joins TRBV18 to TRBJ1-1; TRBD1 matches 8 bases. Trimming removed 5 bases from V and 4 bases from J; junction bases left unmatched: 6. The CDR3 is made up of 14 amino acids. Germline V lookup: CDR1 KGHSH, CDR2 LQKENI.

This CDR3 is CASSELTGTTEAFF. The CDR3 DNA is TGTGCCAGCAGTGAATTGACAGGGACCACTGAAGCTTTCTTT. The chain joins TRBV6-1 to TRBJ1-1, with TRBD1 matching 7 bases. CDR1 MNHNS and CDR2 SASEGT come from the germline V gene. The CDR3 runs 14 residues. J lost 4 bases, V lost 2 bases, and 4 bases had no gene match.

The chain carries TRBV29-1 and TRBJ2-5, with D tentatively TRBD2 (5 bases). Trimming stripped 5 bases from V and 7 bases from J, with 26 bases between. Germline lookup yields CDR1 SQVTM and CDR2 ANQGSEA. CDR3 length: 16 residues. The CDR3 sequence: CSVLTPSSEDHRTQYF. CDR3 coding DNA: TGCAGCGTTCTCACCCCTAGTAGCGAGGACCACCGGACCCAGTACTTC.

The chain combines TRBV7-2 with TRBJ2-1; TRBD2 might be the D (5 bases). Germline V gene lookup returns CDR1 SGHTA and CDR2 FQGNSA. Trimming took off 4 bases at V and 1 base at J, with 20 bases between the two ends. This CDR3 spans 18 amino acids. CDR3 in amino acids: CASSYPTRGPESYNEQFF. Here the CDR3 DNA reads TGTGCCAGCAGCTACCCAACCCGAGGGCCGGAATCCTACAATGAGCAGTTCTTC.

The V and J genes are TRBV18 and TRBJ1-2; 8 bases match TRBD1. Losses at the gene ends were 3 bases for V and 8 bases for J; bases not matched to a gene: 5. This CDR3 region has 13 residues. Germline-derived CDR1 and CDR2 are KGHSH and LQKENI. This chain's CDR3 is CASSPGQALGYTF. In DNA, the CDR3 is TGTGCCAGCTCACCGGGACAGGCCCTAGGCTACACCTTC. The full variable domain, with the rest looked up from reference TRBV18 and TRBJ1-2, is NAGVMQNPRHLVRRRGQEARLRCSPMKGHSHVYWYRQLPEEGLKFMVYLQKENIIDESGMPKERFSAEFPKEGPSILRIQQVVRGDSAAYFCASSPGQALGYTFGSGTRLTVV.

The chain employs TRBV3-1 (or the pseudogene TRBV3-2) and TRBJ2-3; the match to TRBD2 covers 9 bases. Per the germline V gene, CDR1 is LGHDT and CDR2 is YNNKEL (reference sequence). CDR3 length: 15 amino acids. Trimming cost V 5 bases and J 6 bases; bases outside gene matches: 9. CDR3 sequence (DNA): TGTGCCAGCAGCGACGCGGGGGGGCCGGGGGATACGCAGTATTTT. Its translation is CASSDAGGPGDTQYF.